The rows below give T cell receptor beta chains drawn from one sample of a study of radiotherapy plus CTLA-4 blockade in lung cancer. Assay: immunoSEQ multiplex PCR; the TCRdb copy retains only in-frame clones and omits some. The data hold tens of thousands of clones, with about 87% observed a single time. Sequencing used peripheral blood, obtained from a patient treated with radiotherapy plus ipilimumab. These receptor sequences come from a human donor with non-small cell lung cancer that progressed on radiotherapy plus ipilimumab. CDR3s leave out the opening cysteine and the closing phenylalanine or tryptophan. The D gene is left open where the match is weak.

>TRBV5-5|TRBD2|TRBJ2-1
ASSLGLAVYNEQF
>TRBV5-4|TRBD1|TRBJ2-5
ASSPVGWGQQETQY
>TRBV19|NA|TRBJ2-3
ASYGDIGTDTQY
>TRBV18|NA|TRBJ1-1
ASSHQEKNTEAF
>TRBV4-1|TRBD1|TRBJ2-2
ASSQGQGMAGELF
>TRBV9|NA|TRBJ2-2
ASSVAPSASTGELF
>TRBV5-4|NA|TRBJ2-7
ASSTGGGGRYEQY
>TRBV28|NA|TRBJ1-3
ASSWAWGQGNTIY
>TRBV5-1|NA|TRBJ1-2
ASSLAGVYGYT
>TRBV5-5|TRBD2|TRBJ2-7
ASSTRTSGFSYEQY
>TRBV13|NA|TRBJ1-2
ASSLGGQKYGYT
>TRBV10-1|NA|TRBJ1-4
ASSRPTGATNEKLF
>TRBV18|NA|TRBJ1-1
ASSMRSDLTEAF
>TRBV10-3|NA|TRBJ1-2
ATTGQNNYGYT
>TRBV6-5|NA|TRBJ2-1
ASSYGPPSYNEQF
>TRBV18|NA|TRBJ1-5
ASSPGTGPNQPQH
>TRBV19|NA|TRBJ2-5
ASSIGWGKETQY
>TRBV6-5|TRBD1|TRBJ1-1
ASSYRQGAAEAF
>TRBV28|TRBD1|TRBJ1-2
ASSLIGTGNYDYT
>TRBV11-2|TRBD2|TRBJ2-7
ASSFPSGSSREQY
>TRBV6-1|TRBD1|TRBJ1-6
ASRGQRDNSPLH
>TRBV7-2|TRBD1|TRBJ1-4
ASSRQGAITNEKLF
>TRBV28|NA|TRBJ2-7
ASSLGPTYEQY
>TRBV6-5|NA|TRBJ1-4
ASSGTGRFGEKLF
>TRBV4-2|TRBD2|TRBJ2-5
ASSQVAGGPQETQY
>TRBV19|NA|TRBJ1-4
ASSARQLLVANEKLF
>TRBV2|TRBD1|TRBJ1-2
ASSTDRGGYGYT
>TRBV6-6|NA|TRBJ2-4
ASSSPGAGSIQY
>TRBV4-2|TRBD2|TRBJ2-3
ASSRLISGGTDTQY
>TRBV27|TRBD2|TRBJ2-3
ASSGGWATDTQY
>TRBV5-5|NA|TRBJ1-3
ASSAGRGYSTGNTIY
>TRBV19|NA|TRBJ2-7
ASSPLGGGSSYEQY
>TRBV6-6|NA|TRBJ1-2
ASSTQGLSPGGYT
>TRBV29-1|NA|TRBJ2-2
SVERYKAGELF
>TRBV2|NA|TRBJ1-2
ASSEVTGHT
>TRBV7-9|NA|TRBJ1-3
ASSSRYQARNTIY
>TRBV9|NA|TRBJ1-1
ASSVGQINTEAF
>TRBV4-3|TRBD2|TRBJ2-7
ASSQERGGLAEVGSEQY
>TRBV10-3|NA|TRBJ1-5
AISLQGQPQH
>TRBV11-3|NA|TRBJ2-5
APLGTQY
>TRBV7-2|NA|TRBJ1-3
ASSLSPSSGNTIY
>TRBV7-6|TRBD2|TRBJ2-7
ASSLVAASGVHEQY
>TRBV20-1|NA|TRBJ1-1
SAREVVRAF
>TRBV30|NA|TRBJ1-1
AWSVLYGRNTEAF
>TRBV7-6|NA|TRBJ1-4
ASSLGPEIGKLF
>TRBV19|TRBD1|TRBJ1-2
ASSTSSGQYYGYT
>TRBV2|TRBD1|TRBJ1-5
ASRTGGRQPQH
>TRBV12-5|TRBD1|TRBJ2-1
ASGLVRRGDRVNYNEQF
>TRBV30|NA|TRBJ1-1
AWNPGTRRSTEAF
>TRBV28|NA|TRBJ1-1
ASSFLGNMNTEAF